One sample yielded the 20 T cell receptor beta chains listed below, sequenced in a study of neoadjuvant anti-PD-1 for oral cavity cancer. Time point of the sample: after neoadjuvant nivolumab, at surgical resection. Data came from immunoSEQ multiplex PCR; TCRdb stores just in-frame clones and leaves some out. The repertoire holds around 68,000 clones, about 86% seen once, with roughly 3% in the top ten. The specimen comprised PBMCs, sampled after nivolumab (anti-PD-1) treatment. These receptors were obtained from a person between 35 and 79 years old with oral cavity squamous cell carcinoma.

This sequence joins TRBV6-1 and TRBJ2-2; possible D gene TRBD1, 6 bases. The germline V and J ends were trimmed by 6 bases and 2 bases, with 13 bases remaining between them. CDR3 size: 15 residues. Germline CDR1 MNHNS, CDR2 SASEGT. CDR3 sequence: CASSLGQTNTGELFF. CDR3 nucleotide sequence: TGTGCCAGCAGCCTTGGACAGACAAACACCGGGGAGCTGTTTTTT.

The chain uses TRBV18 and TRBJ1-1; D uncertain. This CDR3 spans 14 amino acids. The germline V gene has CDR1 KGHSH and CDR2 LQKENI. V lost 0 bases, J lost 2 bases, and 7 bases lay in between. The CDR3 DNA sequence: TGTGCCAGCTCACCACCCTCCACCAACACTGAAGCTTTCTTT. Protein product: CASSPPSTNTEAFF.

The CDR3 sequence is CASRGAYEQYF. CDR3 sequence (DNA): TGTGCCAGCAGGGGAGCGTACGAGCAGTACTTC. The J gene is TRBJ2-7, the V gene TRBV6-6; a weak D match, TRBD2 (5 bases). This CDR3 has 11 residues. The V gene's germline CDR1 is MNHNY and CDR2 SVGAGI (reference sequence). The V gene lost 6 bases and the J gene lost 4 bases, with 7 bases spanning the gap.

This clone turned up a few times. CDR3 DNA sequence: TGTGCCAGCAGCTTAGTCGGACAGGGTAATGAAAAACTGTTTTTT. This codes for CASSLVGQGNEKLFF. The rearrangement links TRBV7-9 to TRBJ1-4; 8 bases are a match to TRBD1. Losses at the gene ends were 1 base for V and 4 bases for J; bases not matched to a gene: 2. Germline CDR1 SEHNR, CDR2 FQNEAQ (reference sequence). The CDR3 covers 15 residues.

The rearrangement links TRBV6-5 to TRBJ2-6; the D gene is possibly TRBD1 (5 bases). V lost 4 bases, J lost 13 bases, and 14 bases lay in between. This CDR3 spans 13 amino acids. Germline-derived CDR1 and CDR2 are MNHEY and SVGAGI. The CDR3 DNA is TGTGCCAGCAGTTTCAGGGCTCCTTGGGTCCTGACTTTC. Protein sequence: CASSFRAPWVLTF.

J is TRBJ2-2 and V is TRBV5-1; D not resolved. Trimming took off 1 base at V and 2 bases at J, with 9 bases between the two ends. The CDR3 has 15 amino acids. The germline V gene has CDR1 SGHRS and CDR2 YFSETQ. The CDR3 nucleotides are TGCGCCAGCAGCTTGACCGGGCCCAACACCGGGGAGCTGTTTTTT. Translating it yields CASSLTGPNTGELFF. Using reference TRBV5-1 and TRBJ2-2 for the parts outside the CDR3, the full variable domain is KAGVTQTPRYLIKTRGQQVTLSCSPISGHRSVSWYQQTPGQGLQFLFEYFSETQRNKGNFPGRFSGRQFSNSRSEMNVSTLELGDSALYLCASSLTGPNTGELFFGEGSRLTVL.

This chain connects TRBV7-9 to TRBJ2-1; 7 nucleotides agree with TRBD1. The CDR3 is made up of 16 amino acids. CDR1 and CDR2 from the germline V gene are SEHNR and FQNEAQ (reference sequence). The ends lost 4 bases at V and 6 bases at J; junction bases unmatched: 12. The CDR3 loop reads CASSSKTGLRGNEQFF. The CDR3 DNA sequence: TGTGCCAGCAGCTCGAAGACAGGGTTAAGGGGCAATGAGCAGTTCTTC.

This rearrangement joins TRBV27 to TRBJ2-3; D call uncertain. Trimming left V 3 bases short and J 7 bases short, with 14 bases between. This CDR3 comprises 14 residues. Looked up from germline, CDR1 is MNHEY and CDR2 is SMNVEV (reference sequence). The CDR3 sequence is CASSFDGPRNTQYF. The CDR3 nucleotides are TGTGCCAGCAGTTTCGACGGCCCGCGGAATACGCAGTATTTT.

V gene TRBV29-1 combines with J gene TRBJ1-1; tentative D call: TRBD1 (6 bases). Germline lookup yields CDR1 SQVTM and CDR2 ANQGSEA. V lost 7 bases and J 5 bases, leaving 20 bases between the germline ends. The CDR3 runs 14 residues. CDR3 in amino acids: CSALVWGGNTEAFF. CDR3 sequence (DNA): TGCAGCGCCTTAGTCTGGGGGGGCAATACTGAAGCTTTCTTT.

The rearrangement joins TRBV11-1 to TRBJ2-3; tentatively, D is TRBD1 (5 bases). In germline, CDR1 is SGHAT, CDR2 FQDESV (reference sequence). The CDR3 has 15 residues. V was pared by 4 bases and J by 2 bases, with 13 bases between. CDR3 coding DNA: TGTGCCAGCAGCTCGAGACAGATCATCACAGATACGCAGTATTTT. Amino acid sequence: CASSSRQIITDTQYF.

The chain joins TRBV7-3 to TRBJ1-1, with D perhaps matching TRBD1 (6 bases). This CDR3 comprises 13 residues. Looked up from germline, CDR1 is SGHTA and CDR2 is FQGTGA. The V end was cut by 5 bases, the J end by 1 base, with 8 bases between. In nucleotides, the CDR3 is TGTGCCAGCAGCCCACAGGGGAACACTGAAGCTTTCTTT. This sequence encodes CASSPQGNTEAFF.

The chain couples TRBV7-3 to TRBJ2-2; 9 nucleotides match TRBD1. The V gene's germline CDR1 is SGHTA and CDR2 FQGTGA. This CDR3 is built from 19 residues. V trimming: 0 bases; J trimming: 4 bases; junction bases outside the gene matches: 12. CDR3 in DNA: TGTGCCAGCAGCTTAACGAGGGATTTGGGGACAGGGAGCACCGGGGAGCTGTTTTTT. The encoded protein is CASSLTRDLGTGSTGELFF.

The chain joins TRBV11-2 to TRBJ1-2; D might be TRBD1 (6 bases). The germline gives CDR1 SGHAT, CDR2 FQNNGV. V lost 6 bases and J lost 1, with 18 bases in between. The CDR3 has 16 amino acids. The CDR3 region is CASRQAGGRGNYGYTF. In nucleotides, the CDR3 is TGTGCCAGCAGACAGGCGGGAGGCAGGGGTAACTATGGCTACACCTTC.

In its sample, this clone was seen once. This rearrangement joins TRBV10-1 to TRBJ2-7; 8 bases map to TRBD1. The V segment lost 7 bases and the J segment 6 bases; nucleotides outside the gene matches: 8. This CDR3 is built from 13 residues. The germline CDR1 and CDR2 sequences are WNHNN and SYGVQD (reference sequence). CDR3 region: CASNRDRGGEQYF. The CDR3, as DNA: TGCGCCAGCAACCGCGACAGGGGCGGCGAGCAGTACTTC.

Written as DNA, the CDR3 is TGCGCCAGCAGCTCCGAAGAAGGGGACAGGGGATATTATGGCTACACCTTC. As protein: CASSSEEGDRGYYGYTF. The chain carries TRBV5-1 and TRBJ1-2; TRBD1 matches 10 bases. Trimming removed 3 bases from V and 5 bases from J; junction bases left unmatched: 13. The germline V gene encodes CDR1 SGHRS and CDR2 YFSETQ. The CDR3 has 17 residues.

The genes are TRBV29-1 and TRBJ2-1; D remains ambiguous. The germline CDR1 and CDR2 sequences are SQVTM and ANQGSEA. This CDR3 comprises 13 residues. The ends were cut back, 7 bases at V and 4 bases at J, with 14 bases in the middle. The CDR3 protein is CSGSPNPYNEQFF. The DNA of the CDR3 is TGCAGCGGGAGCCCGAACCCATACAATGAGCAGTTCTTC.

J is TRBJ2-1 and V is TRBV29-1; unclear D gene. This CDR3 contains 14 residues. V shed 3 bases and J shed 2 bases, with 11 bases lying between them. Germline CDR1 reads SQVTM; CDR2 reads ANQGSEA. The CDR3 reads CSVDGQVTYNEQFF. The CDR3 nucleotides are TGCAGCGTTGATGGTCAGGTCACCTACAATGAGCAGTTCTTC.

The CDR3 DNA follows: TGCGCCAGCAGTGGTGGGACTAGCGGGAGTAGCTCCTACAATGAGCAGTTCTTC. Encoded protein: CASSGGTSGSSSYNEQFF. V usage is TRBV10-1 and J usage is TRBJ2-1; TRBD2 agrees at 14 bases. Germline V lookup: CDR1 WNHNN, CDR2 SYGVQD (reference sequence). The CDR3 sequence is 18 residues long. V lost 4 bases and J lost 0; bases outside the gene matches: 5.

This chain links TRBV6-5 with TRBJ1-5, with 7 bases aligning to TRBD1. V shed 4 bases, J shed 3 bases, and the junction held 6 bases outside the gene matches. Germline V gives CDR1 MNHEY, CDR2 SVGAGI. CDR3 length: 15 amino acids. DNA of the CDR3: TGTGCCAGCAGTTCGACAGGGATCGTCAATCAGCCCCAGCATTTT. This translates into CASSSTGIVNQPQHF.

The chain has TRBV5-5 and TRBJ2-1; TRBD2 aligns across 8 bases. This CDR3 contains 18 residues. V lost 0 bases and J lost 4; bases outside the gene matches: 12. CDR1 is SGHKS and CDR2 is YYEKEE in the germline V gene (reference sequence). Here the CDR3 DNA reads TGTGCCAGCAGCTTGGCCATTGCGGGGGGCCTAAATTACAATGAGCAGTTCTTC. It translates to CASSLAIAGGLNYNEQFF.